This entry describes one T cell receptor (beta chain). The data were taken from a study of blood T cell repertoires in COVID-19. Study context: T cells, B-cell-depleted T cells, or PBMCs supplied cDNA or gDNA.

Method: immunoSEQ multiplex PCR; TCRdb's copy keeps in-frame clones and lacks some. Of fewer than 110,000 clones detected, approximately 84% appear once; the ten largest clones hold more than 4%. The specimen was peripheral blood. This clonotype was sampled from a human donor in a cohort sampled during active COVID-19.

CDR3 in amino acids: CASSALAGYSYNEQFF. The CDR3 nucleotides are TGTGCCAGCAGTGCACTAGCGGGGTACTCCTACAATGAGCAGTTCTTC. This chain joins TRBV25-1 and TRBJ2-1, with 10 positions matching TRBD2. Germline CDR1 is MGHDK and CDR2 is SYGVNS. With 4 bases clipped from V and 0 bases from J, the junction kept 3 bases outside the gene matches. The CDR3 spans 16 residues.